This T cell receptor beta chain originates from a study of response to subunit inactivated influenza vaccine. Overall study results and limits: The authors suggested that every seasonal influenza vaccination recruits few new T cells.

Via MiXCR, TCRdb re-called the RT-PCR reads, giving one row per CDR3 protein. Among 500,000 to 750,000 distinct CDR3 sequences listed, around 15% were seen once. On this clonotype itself: The antigen remains unidentified.

After removal of 4 bases from V and 0 bases from J, the junction contained 2 bases not matched to a gene. There are 15 residues in the CDR3. The starting material was PBMCs from blood, obtained 11 to 12 days after vaccination. This clonotype was sampled from a man in his fifties or sixties who received an inactivated influenza vaccine. The V gene is TRBV12-3 or TRBV12-4, the J gene TRBJ1-3; 8 nucleotides match TRBD1. CDR3 region: CASSYDRGSGNTIYF. As DNA, the CDR3 is TGTGCCAGCAGTTACGACAGGGGCTCTGGAAACACCATATATTTT.